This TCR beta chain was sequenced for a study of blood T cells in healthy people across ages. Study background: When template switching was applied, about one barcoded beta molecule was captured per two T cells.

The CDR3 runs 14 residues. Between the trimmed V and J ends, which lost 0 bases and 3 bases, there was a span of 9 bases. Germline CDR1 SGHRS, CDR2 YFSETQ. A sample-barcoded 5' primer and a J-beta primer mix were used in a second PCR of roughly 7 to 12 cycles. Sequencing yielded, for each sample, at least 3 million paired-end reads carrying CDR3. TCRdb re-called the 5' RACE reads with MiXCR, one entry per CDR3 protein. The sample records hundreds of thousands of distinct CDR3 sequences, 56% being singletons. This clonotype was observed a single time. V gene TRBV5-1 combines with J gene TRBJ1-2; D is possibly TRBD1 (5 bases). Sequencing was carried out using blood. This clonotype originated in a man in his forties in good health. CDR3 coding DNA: TGCGCCAGCAGCTTGGAGGGCAGGGACTATGGCTACACCTTC. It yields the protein CASSLEGRDYGYTF.